Listed here is a single T cell receptor beta chain. This specimen comes from a study of radiotherapy plus CTLA-4 blockade in lung cancer. Focal radiation and CTLA-4 blockade (ipilimumab) were tested in chemo-refractory metastatic non-small-cell lung cancer patients. Produced via immunoSEQ multiplex PCR; TCRdb's table is partial and in-frame only. This sample has fewer than 100,000 clones, with under 80% found just once. The origin of this receptor is a human donor with non-small cell lung cancer whose response to radiotherapy plus ipilimumab could not be evaluated. Some clones in this sample may be carry-over from other donors' samples. The material sequenced was peripheral blood, taken from a patient treated with radiotherapy plus ipilimumab.

DNA of the CDR3: TGTGCCAGCAGTGCTTTCAAGACAGCGTACGAGCAGTACTTC. This gives the protein CASSAFKTAYEQYF. This sequence joins TRBV6-1 and TRBJ2-7; D is possibly TRBD1 (5 bases). The germline V and J ends were trimmed by 4 bases and 4 bases, with 14 bases remaining between them. This CDR3 has 14 residues. Germline lookup yields CDR1 MNHNS and CDR2 SASEGT.